The 14 T cell receptor beta chains in this list originate from one sample, sequenced in a study of early T cells in non-severe SARS-CoV-2 infection. TCRdb re-called the 5' RACE reads through MiXCR, storing one row per CDR3 protein. The table has tens of thousands of distinct CDR3 sequences, 3.5% to 5.5% seen once. The sample consisted of whole blood. These receptors came from an adult who was a healthcare worker with PCR-confirmed SARS-CoV-2 infection or an uninfected control (not recorded which).

Many counts were recorded for this clonotype. The chain recombines TRBV30 with TRBJ2-7; possible D gene TRBD2, 5 bases. CDR3 length equals 12 residues. Between the trimmed V and J ends, which lost 1 base and 4 bases, there was a span of 8 bases. CDR1 and CDR2 from the germline V gene are GTSNPN and SVGIG (reference sequence). CDR3: CAWSAGNYEQYF. The CDR3 nucleotides read TGTGCCTGGAGTGCCGGGAATTACGAGCAGTACTTC.

This clonotype came up many times. V and J are TRBV2 and TRBJ2-2, with 7 bases fitting TRBD2. The CDR3 has 15 amino acids. V shed 1 base and J 3 bases; nucleotides not matched to a gene: 2. The germline gives CDR1 SNHLY, CDR2 FYNNEI. The DNA of the CDR3 is TGTGCCAGCAGTGAAGGGCTAGCGGACACCGGGGAGCTGTTTTTT. Its translation is CASSEGLADTGELFF.

This clonotype was found many times. The chain recombines TRBV4-1 with TRBJ1-6; 8 bases fit TRBD1. The CDR3 length is 15 residues. V was clipped by 4 bases and J by 10 bases; unmatched bases: 9. The germline V gene encodes CDR1 MGHRA and CDR2 YSYEKL. The CDR3 DNA reads TGCGCCAGCAGCCCGACCGGGACAGGATACTCACCCCTCCACTTT. Encoded protein: CASSPTGTGYSPLHF.

This clonotype appeared many times. The rearrangement uses TRBV11-2 and TRBJ2-7; 9 bases are shared with TRBD1. Looked up from germline, CDR1 is SGHAT and CDR2 is FQNNGV. V dropped 5 bases and J dropped 1; count of bases not matched to a gene: 3. The CDR3 has 14 amino acids. CDR3 DNA: TGTGCCAGCAGCCCCGGGACAGGGTCCTACGAGCAGTACTTC. This translates into CASSPGTGSYEQYF. Using reference TRBV11-2 and TRBJ2-7 for the parts outside the CDR3, the full variable domain is EAGVAQSPRYKIIEKRQSVAFWCNPISGHATLYWYQQILGQGPKLLIQFQNNGVVDDSQLPKDRFSAERLKGVDSTLKIQPAKLEDSAVYLCASSPGTGSYEQYFGPGTRLTVT.

The sample holds many counts of this clonotype. The rearrangement joins TRBV7-9 to TRBJ2-4; a weak D match, TRBD1 (5 bases). Trimming removed 2 bases at V and 1 base at J, with 9 bases between. CDR1 is SEHNR, CDR2 FQNEAQ, per germline (reference sequence). This CDR3 is built from 15 residues. The CDR3 is CASSLSTVAKNIQYF. The CDR3 bases are TGTGCCAGCAGCTTATCGACAGTTGCCAAAAACATTCAGTACTTC.

This clonotype occurred many times. The genes are TRBV20-1 and TRBJ1-6, with unresolved D. Trimming shortened V by 2 bases and J by 8 bases, and 16 bases separated the two germline ends. Per the germline V gene, CDR1 is DFQATT and CDR2 is SNEGSKA (reference sequence). This CDR3 is built from 15 residues. CDR3 in amino acids: CSARPQTRWDSPLHF. The CDR3 DNA reads TGCAGTGCTAGACCCCAGACACGGTGGGATTCACCCCTCCACTTT.

The chain is built from TRBV5-5 and TRBJ2-7, with TRBD1 as a possible D gene (5 bases). CDR3 size: 15 residues. Germline CDR1 and CDR2: SGHKS and YYEKEE (reference sequence). V dropped 4 bases and J dropped 5 bases, with 19 bases sitting between them. The CDR3 sequence: CASSQTAYLLHEQYF. The CDR3 DNA reads TGTGCCAGCAGCCAGACAGCCTACCTTTTGCACGAGCAGTACTTC.

The chain employs TRBV28 and TRBJ1-4; D uncertain. With 10 bases removed from V and 7 bases from J, the gap between germline ends came to 16 bases. The CDR3 totals 13 residues. Germline values: CDR1 MDHEN, CDR2 SYDVKM. The CDR3, as DNA: TGTGCCACCTCGAGCCATGTGGGTGAAAAACTGTTTTTT. Amino acids: CATSSHVGEKLFF. The entire variable domain, with the rest obtained from reference TRBV28 and TRBJ1-4, is as follows: DVKVTQSSRYLVKRTGEKVFLECVQDMDHENMFWYRQDPGLGLRLIYFSYDVKMKEKGDIPEGYSVSREKKERFSLILESASTNQTSMYLCATSSHVGEKLFFGSGTQLSVL.

This clonotype was detected many times. Mismatch with germline at one junction end may stem from a read error. This sequence joins TRBV7-2 and TRBJ2-7, with D perhaps matching TRBD1 (5 bases). The CDR3 is 15 residues long. CDR1 and CDR2 (germline): SGHTA, FQGNSA. CDR3 DNA sequence: TGTGCCAGCAGCTTCAGGGTTGGCATCTCCGACGAGCAGTACTTC. Its translation: CASSFRVGISDEQYF.

This clonotype has at least ten counts. The chain recombines TRBV5-1 with TRBJ2-1; 9 nucleotides line up with TRBD2. This CDR3 region has 15 residues. CDR1 is SGHRS and CDR2 is YFSETQ in the germline V gene. Unmatched junction bases numbered 0, after V lost 2 bases and J lost 0 bases. The CDR3 protein is CASSFSGSSYNEQFF. CDR3 DNA sequence: TGCGCCAGCAGCTTTAGCGGGAGCTCCTACAATGAGCAGTTCTTC.

This clonotype showed up just a few times. This chain joins TRBV11-2 and TRBJ1-2; 12 nucleotides agree with TRBD1. There are 16 residues in the CDR3. CDR1 is SGHAT, CDR2 FQNNGV, per germline. Germline trimming cut 0 bases from V and 7 bases from J; bases unmatched to any gene: 6. CDR3 coding DNA: TGTGCCAGCAGCTTAGACGTAGGGACAGGGGGCAGTGGCTACACCTTC. It translates to CASSLDVGTGGSGYTF.

The rearrangement joins TRBV6-2 or TRBV6-3 to TRBJ2-7; D is unclear. V lost 2 bases, J lost 0 bases, and 8 bases lay in between. The germline V gene encodes CDR1 MNHEY and CDR2 SVGEGT. CDR3 length: 14 residues. The CDR3 DNA sequence: TGTGCCAGCAGTTACGACGGCATCTCCTACGAGCAGTACTTC. Translation: CASSYDGISYEQYF.

This clonotype was counted between two and nine times. V gene TRBV6-1 combines with J gene TRBJ1-1; possible D gene TRBD1, 5 bases. The CDR3 has 15 amino acids. Per the germline V gene, CDR1 is MNHNS and CDR2 is SASEGT. V lost 4 bases to trimming and J lost 10 bases, with 22 bases between them. CDR3 coding DNA: TGTGCCAGCAGTGGCCGGGACTCGCGGGCGTATGGAGCTTTCTTT. Amino acid sequence: CASSGRDSRAYGAFF.

This clonotype was observed at least ten times. The gene calls are TRBV28 and TRBJ1-6, with D possibly being TRBD1 (5 bases). The CDR3 contains 15 residues. CDR1 MDHEN and CDR2 SYDVKM come from the germline V gene. V lost 6 bases and J lost 0, with 9 bases in between. The CDR3: CASSGGSSYNSPLHF. The CDR3 nucleotides are TGTGCCAGCAGCGGGGGGAGCTCCTATAATTCACCCCTCCACTTT.